The clone carrying this TCR beta chain was picked up a small number of times. What it recognizes is unknown. CDR1 and CDR2 (germline): SGHVS, FQNEAQ. The CDR3 totals 13 residues. V gave up 4 bases and J gave up 6 bases, with 10 bases separating them. TCRdb keeps only in-frame clones here, not all; method: immunoSEQ multiplex PCR. The repertoire holds fewer than 400,000 clones, roughly 70% seen once, with 10% in the top ten. These data are taken from a study of shared clonotypes between healthy human individuals. Overall study results and limits: Generation probabilities were higher for clonotypes shared across all four sorted-subset donors than for unshared ones.

Sequenced material: memory CD4+ T cells sorted from blood. Subset noted: CD45RA-negative fraction. The V gene is TRBV7-8, the J gene TRBJ1-5; D is perhaps TRBD1 (5 bases). This receptor was identified in a young man in good health. The DNA of the CDR3 is TGTGCCAGCAGCTCCGGGGGGGGTCAGCCCCAGCATTTT. Its protein product is CASSSGGGQPQHF.